This T cell receptor beta chain was retrieved from a study of PD-1 blockade in classical Hodgkin lymphoma. Background on the study: Every 2 weeks, patients got 3 mg/kg intravenous nivolumab. Study results and caveats: Reported baseline diversity: healthy donors highest, relapsed/refractory patients lowest. CD4+ TCR diversity, unlike CD8+, climbed significantly by C4D1. Diversity similar to that of newly diagnosed patients was seen at baseline in complete responders.

Points on this clone: Its antigen is still unknown.

Each of the patients experienced relapse following autologous stem cell transplantation, and their brentuximab vedotin exposure differed. The germline gives CDR1 SGHRS, CDR2 YFSETQ. Trimming removed 0 bases from V and 0 bases from J, with 10 bases in between. This CDR3 has 16 residues. Repertoires were generated with immunoSEQ multiplex PCR, while TCRdb's copy carries only in-frame clones and drops some. The sample has more than 70,000 clones, about nine tenths seen once; the top ten hold less than 3%. Material: peripheral blood mononuclear cells (PBMCs), obtained before the second cycle of nivolumab. The receptor's source is a human donor with classical Hodgkin lymphoma. The gene calls are TRBV5-1 and TRBJ2-4; D might be TRBD1 or TRBD2, each matching 5 bases. This CDR3 reads CASSLVVGTAKNIQYF. In DNA form, the CDR3 reads TGCGCCAGCAGCTTGGTTGTCGGGACAGCCAAAAACATTCAGTACTTC.